This T cell receptor (beta chain) was sequenced in a study of neurological immune-mediated disorders. The cDNA was synthesized by 5'RACE incorporating 10-nucleotide random UMIs. TCRdb itself ran the 5' RACE reads through MiXCR, one entry per CDR3 protein. The sample consists of approximately 20,000 distinct CDR3 sequences, about 2.6% of them appearing once. Unsorted libraries came from 2 million PBMCs stored at -80 °C. Findings and caveats of the study: Phylogenetic grouping assigned the repertoires of 18 of 34 multiple sclerosis patients to a single related-CDR3 cluster, which may represent a signature. No sharing of CDR3 amino acid sequences was observed among expanded clones across subjects, suggesting private repertoires in all groups.

In this sample, this clonotype turned up many times. Its specificity is not known. Germline V gene sequence: CDR1 MDHEN, CDR2 SYDVKM. Trimming took off 1 base at V and 0 bases at J, with 12 bases between the two ends. The CDR3 consists of 16 residues. The clonotype was recovered from a woman aged 18-35 years with multiple sclerosis. The sequencing sample was made of PBMCs. The rearrangement links TRBV28 to TRBJ1-2; D might be TRBD1 (5 bases). The CDR3: CASSLLTGTANYGYTF. CDR3 sequence (DNA): TGTGCCAGCAGTTTATTGACCGGGACCGCTAACTATGGCTACACCTTC.